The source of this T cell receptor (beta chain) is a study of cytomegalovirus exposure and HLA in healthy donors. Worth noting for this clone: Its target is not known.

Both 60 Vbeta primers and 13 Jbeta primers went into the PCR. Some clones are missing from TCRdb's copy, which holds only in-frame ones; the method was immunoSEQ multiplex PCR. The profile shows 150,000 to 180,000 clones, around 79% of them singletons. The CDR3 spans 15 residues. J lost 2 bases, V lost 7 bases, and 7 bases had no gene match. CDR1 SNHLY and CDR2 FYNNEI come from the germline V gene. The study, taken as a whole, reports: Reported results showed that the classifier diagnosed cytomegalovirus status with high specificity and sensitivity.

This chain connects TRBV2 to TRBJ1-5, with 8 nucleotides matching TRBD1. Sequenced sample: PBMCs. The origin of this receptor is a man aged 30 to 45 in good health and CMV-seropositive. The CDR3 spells CASIRGPWGNQPQHF. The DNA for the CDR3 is TGTGCCAGCATCAGGGGGCCTTGGGGCAATCAGCCCCAGCATTTT.